The 27 T cell receptor beta chains listed next were all sequenced from one sample in a study of monozygotic twins with inflammatory bowel disease. Each CDR3 protein gets one entry in TCRdb, which reprocessed the 5' RACE reads and gives no DNA. This repertoire includes about 160,000 distinct CDR3 sequences. What was sequenced was blood. These receptors came from a human donor with ulcerative colitis or Crohn's disease, or a healthy co-twin of an affected twin (not recorded which).

The chain carries TRBV7-6 and TRBJ1-2; there is no DNA to check the TCRdb D call of TRBD1. In germline, CDR1 is SGHVS, CDR2 FNYEAQ. This CDR3 spans 13 amino acids. The CDR3 protein is CASSPGVNYGYTF.

V and J are TRBV18 and TRBJ1-4; TCRdb's D call of TRBD1 is untestable without DNA. This CDR3 is 13 amino acids long. Germline V lookup: CDR1 KGHSH, CDR2 LQKENI. The CDR3 sequence is CASSGQLNEKLFF.

The V gene is TRBV29-1, the J gene TRBJ1-2; the TCRdb call, TRBD1, lacks DNA for checking. CDR1 SQVTM and CDR2 ANQGSEA come from the germline V gene. The CDR3 totals 15 residues. The CDR3 reads CSVESAGGRSYGYTF.

The V gene is TRBV20-1, the J gene TRBJ1-2; the TCRdb D gene call, TRBD1, has no DNA to confirm it. The germline CDR1 and CDR2 sequences are DFQATT and SNEGSKA (reference sequence). The CDR3 extends over 14 amino acids. The CDR3 region is CSARDPQGGYGYTF.

J is TRBJ2-1 and V is TRBV11-2; TCRdb gives TRBD2 as the D gene, but with no DNA this cannot be confirmed. This CDR3 is built from 15 residues. Germline V gives CDR1 SGHAT, CDR2 FQNNGV. This CDR3 reads CASSLTSGRTDEQFF.

This sequence joins TRBV18 and TRBJ2-2; TCRdb's D call, TRBD1, is unchecked because there is no DNA. Germline V lookup: CDR1 KGHSH, CDR2 LQKENI. This CDR3 region has 16 residues. CDR3 sequence: CASSPPHGGNTGELFF.

This chain joins TRBV28 and TRBJ2-2; TCRdb indicates TRBD1, and absent DNA this call remains unverified. This CDR3 region has 19 residues. Germline lookup yields CDR1 MDHEN and CDR2 SYDVKM. CDR3 residues: CASSFPGGRQGVPTGELFF.

This chain links TRBV20-1 with TRBJ1-4. CDR1 and CDR2 (germline): DFQATT, SNEGSKA (reference sequence). The CDR3 has 15 amino acids. The CDR3 protein is CSARDPQTSAEKLFF.

The V gene is TRBV28, the J gene TRBJ1-5. The CDR3 spans 11 residues. Germline CDR1 is MDHEN and CDR2 is SYDVKM. The CDR3 spells CASSLRASQHF.

This chain uses TRBV20-1 with TRBJ1-1; the D call of TRBD1 rests on TCRdb alone, since no DNA is present to check it. Germline lookup yields CDR1 DFQATT and CDR2 SNEGSKA (reference sequence). There are 14 residues in the CDR3. The CDR3 here is CSHSTGTADTEAFF.

The V gene is TRBV7-6, the J gene TRBJ2-5; TCRdb outputs TRBD2, but without DNA this stays unchecked. The germline V gene has CDR1 SGHVS and CDR2 FNYEAQ. The CDR3 extends over 13 amino acids. CDR3 protein: CASSLAAGETQYF.

This sequence joins TRBV6-5 and TRBJ2-6. There are 15 residues in the CDR3. Germline V gene data show CDR1 as MNHEY and CDR2 as SVGAGI. The CDR3 spells CASSYPSSGANVLTF.

V is TRBV20-1 and J is TRBJ2-1; TCRdb's D call, TRBD1, is unchecked because there is no DNA. The germline CDR1 and CDR2 sequences are DFQATT and SNEGSKA (reference sequence). This CDR3 region has 15 residues. The chain's CDR3 is CSARDSLAGHNEQFF.

The chain uses TRBV5-1 and TRBJ1-1; the D call from TCRdb, TRBD1, cannot be confirmed without DNA. The CDR3 spans 14 residues. Germline assignment: CDR1 SGHRS and CDR2 YFSETQ. Here the CDR3 reads CASSLTGANTEAFF.

The genes are TRBV7-6 and TRBJ2-1. Germline assignment: CDR1 SGHVS and CDR2 FNYEAQ. CDR3 size: 15 residues. This chain's CDR3 is CASSRSGSAYNEQFF.

CDR3 amino acids: CASKGYEQPQHF. The chain employs TRBV6-1 and TRBJ1-5. This CDR3 has 12 amino acids. Germline V gives CDR1 MNHNS, CDR2 SASEGT.

The rearrangement uses TRBV20-1 and TRBJ1-5. The V gene's germline CDR1 is DFQATT and CDR2 SNEGSKA (reference sequence). This CDR3 region has 14 residues. CDR3 sequence: CSASAGRSNQPQHF.

This chain links TRBV24-1 with TRBJ1-2; TCRdb returns TRBD1, unconfirmable since there is no DNA. The CDR3 consists of 14 residues. The germline gives CDR1 KGHDR, CDR2 SFDVKD. This CDR3 reads CATSASGQIYGYTF.

The gene calls are TRBV7-6 and TRBJ2-3; lacking DNA, the TRBD2 call made by TCRdb goes unchecked. The CDR3 totals 15 residues. CDR1 SGHVS and CDR2 FNYEAQ come from the germline V gene. CDR3 residues: CASSGGSGGTDTQYF.

V gene TRBV4-1 combines with J gene TRBJ1-1. This CDR3 region has 14 residues. Germline CDR1 and CDR2: MGHRA and YSYEKL. The CDR3 is CASSQVLRNTEAFF.

This rearrangement joins TRBV24-1 to TRBJ1-1. Germline V gene lookup returns CDR1 KGHDR and CDR2 SFDVKD. CDR3 length: 13 residues. The CDR3: CATSVGANTEAFF.

V and J are TRBV7-3 and TRBJ2-2; TCRdb reports TRBD2, a call that lacks DNA to check it against. The CDR3 has 16 amino acids. Per the germline V gene, CDR1 is SGHTA and CDR2 is FQGTGA. The CDR3 reads CASSGGLAGATGELFF.

This chain joins TRBV28 and TRBJ2-4; TCRdb lists TRBD1, though no DNA is available to test this call. The germline V gene has CDR1 MDHEN and CDR2 SYDVKM. This CDR3 has 16 amino acids. This CDR3 reads CASRQTGNLAKNIQYF.

V usage is TRBV20-1 and J usage is TRBJ2-3; lacking DNA, the TRBD2 call made by TCRdb goes unchecked. Germline assignment: CDR1 DFQATT and CDR2 SNEGSKA (reference sequence). CDR3 length: 19 residues. The CDR3 loop is CSARDSRAGAHRSTDTQYF.

This sequence joins TRBV14 and TRBJ2-3. Looked up from germline, CDR1 is SGHDN and CDR2 is FVKESK. The CDR3 extends over 12 amino acids. The CDR3 protein is CASSQELYTQYF.

The rearrangement uses TRBV2 and TRBJ1-6; the TCRdb D gene call, TRBD1, has no DNA to confirm it. Germline-derived CDR1 and CDR2 are SNHLY and FYNNEI. The CDR3 spans 14 residues. The CDR3 is CASSDGTGVSPLHF.

J is TRBJ2-1 and V is TRBV12-3 or TRBV12-4; TCRdb names TRBD2, which stays unverified in the absence of DNA. This CDR3 comprises 17 residues. The CDR3: CASSFRTSGISYNEQFF.